Below are 5 T cell receptor beta chains sequenced from a single sample in a study of shared clonotypes between healthy human individuals (dated by TCRdb to about 2020). Library construction relied on the immunoSEQ multiplex PCR assay. Here the immuneACCESS table is served through TCRdb, limited to in-frame sequences with V and J called. Missing clones are a known gap in these copies; in checked studies unresolved V genes cover under half, and the rest lacks a known reason. Counted in this sample were 450,000 to 500,000 clones; approximately 80% of them appeared once. In total, the top ten clones hold around 13% of the sample. The specimen was PBMCs. These receptors originate from a woman aged 40 to 50 in good health. Some clones in this sample may be carry-over from other donors' samples.

The CDR3 DNA sequence: TGCGCCAGCAGCTCACAGGGCCCCTCCACAGATACGCAGTATTTT. Protein product: CASSSQGPSTDTQYF. The chain uses TRBV5-1 and TRBJ2-3; TRBD1 might be the D (6 bases). Per germline, CDR1 SGHRS and CDR2 YFSETQ. V was clipped by 3 bases and J by 2 bases, with 13 bases between them. The CDR3 totals 15 residues.

The table lists this clone with a few counts. DNA of the CDR3: TGTGCCAGCAGGGGGACAGGGGAAGTGGGTGAAGCTTTCTTT. This sequence encodes CASRGTGEVGEAFF. This sequence joins TRBV25-1 and TRBJ1-1; 10 nucleotides line up with TRBD1. The CDR3 has 14 amino acids. Germline V gives CDR1 MGHDK, CDR2 SYGVNS. Trimming removed 6 bases from V and 7 bases from J; junction bases left unmatched: 8.

As concerns this clone: The missing conserved phenylalanine or tryptophan at the end of this CDR3 makes a read error likely. In nucleotides, the CDR3 is TGTGCCAGCAGCCAGTCGGGAAGCGGCATTTACGAGCAGTACCTC. Protein sequence: CASSQSGSGIYEQYL. The chain is built from TRBV5-4 and TRBJ2-7, with a tentative D call TRBD2 (5 bases). Germline V gene sequence: CDR1 SGHNT, CDR2 YYREEE (reference sequence). The V end was cut by 4 bases, the J end by 4 bases, with 18 bases between. The CDR3 extends over 15 amino acids.

This chain connects TRBV15 to TRBJ2-4, with D possibly matching TRBD1 (6 bases). The CDR3 is 16 residues long. CDR1 is LNHNV, CDR2 YYDKDF, per germline (reference sequence). V lost 2 bases and J 1 base, leaving 12 bases between the germline ends. CDR3 region: CATSRSQGPAKNIQYF. The CDR3 DNA reads TGTGCCACCAGCAGATCTCAGGGGCCGGCCAAAAACATTCAGTACTTC.

This clone was recorded once. DNA for the CDR3: TGTGCCAGCAGTCGAGGGGTTTCCCGATTGAACACTGAAGCTTTCTTT. As protein: CASSRGVSRLNTEAFF. This chain uses TRBV27 with TRBJ1-1; maybe TRBD1 (5 bases). CDR1 MNHEY and CDR2 SMNVEV come from the germline V gene (reference sequence). V was trimmed by 5 bases and J by 0 bases, leaving 16 bases between them. The CDR3 contains 16 residues.